A single T cell receptor (beta chain) is shown here with its context. These data are taken from a study of beta chain features in type 1 diabetes. On the study more broadly: Examined across all samples were roughly 100 million sorted cells.

Investigators reverse transcribed all isolated RNA, so they sequenced expressed TCRB transcripts. Profiling relied on immunoSEQ multiplex PCR, and the TCRdb table lists in-frame clones only, not all of them. The data hold 250,000 to 350,000 clones, with 12% to 15% observed a single time. The CDR3 spans 15 residues. With V trimmed by 2 bases and J by 3 bases, 3 bases remained unmatched. The germline gives CDR1 MNHNS, CDR2 SASEGT. The TCR was taken from a young man in good health. The sequencing input was central memory CD4+ T cells from blood. V usage is TRBV6-1 and J usage is TRBJ1-2, with 10 bases identical to TRBD1. The CDR3 region is CASSERGTGDYGYTF. The CDR3 DNA reads TGTGCCAGCAGTGAAAGGGGGACAGGGGACTATGGCTACACCTTC.